This is a list of T cell receptor beta chains from one sample in a study of TIL therapy for anti-PD-1-resistant metastatic lung cancer. The repertoire was sequenced with immunoSEQ multiplex PCR; TCRdb's copy has only in-frame clones and lacks some. Of approximately 20,000 clones listed, about 80% were seen once; the top ten hold approximately 8%. The sample consisted of blood, taken at baseline. The origin of the receptors is a person between 25 and 79 years old with non-small cell lung cancer. CDR3s include the opening cysteine and the closing phenylalanine or tryptophan. The D gene is left open where the match is weak. The size field is filled for only some rows; it gives once, few, many or a size class.

V gene,D gene,J gene,CDR3 length,clone size,CDR3 protein,CDR3 DNA
TRBV28,.,TRBJ2-3,13,.,CASGIGLTDTQYF,TGTGCCAGCGGTATAGGGCTCACAGATACGCAGTATTTT
TRBV5-6,TRBD1,TRBJ1-5,15,few,CASSDRQGKVQPQHF,TGTGCCAGCAGCGACAGACAGGGTAAAGTACAGCCCCAGCATTTT
TRBV29-1,TRBD2,TRBJ2-3,14,.,CSVALAGVTDTQYF,TGCAGCGTTGCACTAGCGGGAGTAACAGATACGCAGTATTTT
TRBV5-5,.,TRBJ2-7,13,.,CASSLYERSEQYF,TGTGCCAGCAGCTTGTACGAGCGAAGCGAGCAGTACTTC
TRBV19,.,TRBJ1-1,13,.,CASEYGGGTEAFF,TGTGCCAGTGAATACGGAGGGGGCACTGAAGCTTTCTTT
TRBV5-8,.,TRBJ1-2,14,.,CASSFSGPHYGYTF,TGTGCCAGCAGCTTCTCCGGGCCGCACTATGGCTACACCTTC
TRBV27,.,TRBJ2-7,13,.,CASSFQGRYEQYF,TGTGCCAGCAGTTTTCAGGGCCGCTACGAGCAGTACTTC
TRBV6-5,.,TRBJ1-2,13,.,CASSTPGLRGYTF,TGTGCCAGCAGTACCCCAGGGTTGAGGGGCTACACCTTC
TRBV25-1,TRBD1,TRBJ2-7,15,once,CASSSPGQVSYEQYF,TGTGCCAGCAGTTCTCCGGGACAGGTCTCCTACGAGCAGTACTTC
TRBV6-1,TRBD2,TRBJ2-3,15,.,CASSEARGGTDTQYF,TGTGCCAGCAGTGAAGCCCGGGGGGGCACAGATACGCAGTATTTT
TRBV7-2,TRBD2,TRBJ2-7,15,.,CASSSSTSGRLEQYF,TGTGCCAGCAGCTCCTCGACTAGCGGGAGGCTCGAGCAGTACTTC
TRBV5-8,.,TRBJ2-4,12,.,CASRVVENIQYF,TGTGCCAGCAGGGTGGTCGAAAACATTCAGTACTTC
TRBV29-1,.,TRBJ1-2,14,.,CSGKTGLGRYGYTF,TGCAGCGGAAAAACAGGATTAGGGCGCTATGGCTACACCTTC
TRBV3-1/TRBV3-2,.,TRBJ2-3,14,.,CASSQGSPSDTQYF,TGTGCCAGCAGCCAAGGTTCCCCGTCAGATACGCAGTATTTT
TRBV7-9,.,TRBJ2-2,16,.,CASSFRLATLAGELFF,TGTGCCAGCAGCTTCCGGCTAGCCACATTAGCCGGGGAGCTGTTTTTT
TRBV7-2,TRBD1,TRBJ1-1,14,once,CASSVDRGSTEAFF,TGTGCCAGCAGCGTCGACAGGGGGAGCACTGAAGCTTTCTTT
TRBV27,TRBD1,TRBJ1-2,13,few,CASRRTGKYGYTF,TGTGCCAGCAGAAGGACAGGAAAATATGGCTACACCTTC
TRBV6-5,.,TRBJ1-2,14,.,CASSLESGSYGYTF,TGTGCCAGCAGTCTAGAGTCTGGGTCCTATGGCTACACCTTC
TRBV11-3,TRBD1,TRBJ2-3,15,.,CASSSEWTGSDTQYF,TGTGCCAGCAGCTCCGAATGGACAGGGTCGGATACGCAGTATTTT
TRBV28,TRBD1,TRBJ1-3,15,once,CASSTDRASGNTIYF,TGTGCCAGCAGCACGGACAGGGCGTCTGGAAACACCATATATTTT
TRBV2,.,TRBJ1-2,12,few,CASGTASLRYTF,TGTGCCAGCGGGACGGCTTCACTACGCTACACCTTC
TRBV10-3,TRBD1,TRBJ2-7,14,.,CAIRFGQAHYEQYF,TGTGCCATCCGATTCGGACAGGCTCACTACGAGCAGTACTTC
TRBV19,TRBD2,TRBJ2-7,13,.,CASSISSGREQYF,TGTGCCAGTAGTATAAGCAGCGGGAGGGAGCAGTACTTC
TRBV4-2,.,TRBJ1-4,14,once,CASSQDGGAEKLFF,TGTGCCAGCAGCCAAGATGGGGGGGCGGAAAAACTGTTTTTT
TRBV10-1,.,TRBJ1-2,12,.,CAPPARLYGYTF,TGCGCCCCCCCGGCACGGTTGTATGGCTACACCTTC
TRBV18,.,TRBJ2-7,13,.,CASSPLRDYEQYF,TGTGCCAGCTCACCACTGAGGGACTACGAGCAGTACTTC